Listed below are T cell receptor beta chains from one sample, sequenced in a study of blood T cells in healthy people across ages. TCRdb processed the 5' RACE reads anew with MiXCR; each CDR3 protein has one entry. The data show approximately 730,000 distinct CDR3 sequences, about 42% seen once. Sequenced: blood. These receptors were taken from a woman aged 55 to 70 in good health. Each CDR3 is given with its conserved first and last residue. The D gene is left open where the match is weak. Size is stated for part of the rows, as once, few or many counts, or as a class when the clone is expanded.

V: TRBV30
J: TRBJ2-1
size: few
D: -
CDR3: CAWSVYSYNEQFF
DNA: TGTGCCTGGAGTGTATACTCCTACAATGAGCAGTTCTTC

V: TRBV7-3
J: TRBJ2-3
size: few
D: -
CDR3: CASSLGFSDTQYF
DNA: TGTGCCAGCAGCTTAGGCTTTTCAGATACGCAGTATTTT

V: TRBV11-2
J: TRBJ2-1
size: few
D: TRBD1
CDR3: CASSLSGDSAYNEQFF
DNA: TGTGCCAGCAGCTTGAGTGGGGACAGTGCCTACAATGAGCAGTTCTTC

V: TRBV7-2
J: TRBJ2-5
size: -
D: -
CDR3: CASSLMSAGYQETQYF
DNA: TGTGCCAGCAGCTTAATGTCCGCGGGGTACCAAGAGACCCAGTACTTC

V: TRBV20-1
J: TRBJ2-1
size: once
D: TRBD2
CDR3: CSVSAGGGWNEQFF
DNA: TGCAGTGTATCAGCGGGAGGAGGGTGGAATGAGCAGTTCTTC

V: TRBV29-1
J: TRBJ1-2
size: -
D: -
CDR3: CSVDGQVGGYTF
DNA: TGCAGCGTTGATGGGCAAGTTGGTGGCTACACCTTC

V: TRBV20-1
J: TRBJ2-7
size: once
D: -
CDR3: CSARDRGVRYELYF
DNA: TGCAGTGCTAGAGATAGGGGGGTTCGCTACGAGCTGTACTTC

V: TRBV29-1
J: TRBJ1-5
size: few
D: TRBD1
CDR3: CSVVGQPDQPQHF
DNA: TGCAGCGTCGTGGGACAGCCGGATCAGCCCCAGCATTTT

V: TRBV20-1
J: TRBJ2-7
size: few
D: TRBD2
CDR3: CSARGTDTYEQYF
DNA: TGCAGTGCGCGGGGGACGGACACCTACGAGCAGTACTTC

V: TRBV12-3/TRBV12-4
J: TRBJ1-5
size: -
D: TRBD1
CDR3: CASSEGQGAKEPQHF
DNA: TGTGCCAGCAGCGAGGGCCAGGGGGCTAAGGAGCCCCAGCATTTT

V: TRBV4-3
J: TRBJ1-2
size: -
D: -
CDR3: CASSQAGTKQNYGYTF
DNA: TGCGCCAGCAGCCAAGCCGGGACAAAACAGAACTATGGCTACACCTTC

V: TRBV20-1
J: TRBJ1-5
size: -
D: -
CDR3: CSATRQVGSNQPQHF
DNA: TGCAGTGCTACCAGACAGGTAGGGAGCAATCAGCCCCAGCATTTT

V: TRBV3-1
J: TRBJ2-3
size: few
D: TRBD2
CDR3: CASSQSRGGRTDTQYF
DNA: TGTGCCAGCAGCCAAAGTCGCGGGGGGCGCACAGATACGCAGTATTTT

V: TRBV7-3
J: TRBJ2-1
size: -
D: TRBD1
CDR3: CASSMGDRTYNEQFF
DNA: TGTGCCAGCAGCATGGGGGACAGAACCTACAATGAGCAGTTCTTC

V: TRBV21-1
J: TRBJ2-1
size: -
D: -
CDR3: CASSKAPSANEQFF
DNA: TGTGCCAGCAGCAAAGCGCCTAGCGCCAATGAGCAGTTCTTC

V: TRBV29-1
J: TRBJ2-4
size: -
D: -
CDR3: CSVGAGGGNIQYF
DNA: TGCAGCGTTGGGGCAGGGGGGGGAAACATTCAGTACTTC

V: TRBV4-3
J: TRBJ2-2
size: medium-sized
D: -
CDR3: CASSQGDSNTGELFF
DNA: TGCGCCAGCAGCCAGGGTGACTCGAACACCGGGGAGCTGTTTTTT

V: TRBV20-1
J: TRBJ2-1
size: few
D: TRBD2
CDR3: CSARGGSASSYNEQFF
DNA: TGCAGTGCTAGGGGCGGGAGCGCAAGCTCCTACAATGAGCAGTTCTTC

V: TRBV24-1
J: TRBJ1-1
size: few
D: -
CDR3: CATSDPTGEAFF
DNA: TGTGCCACCAGTGATCCTACAGGGGAAGCTTTCTTT

V: TRBV12-3/TRBV12-4
J: TRBJ2-2
size: few
D: TRBD2
CDR3: CASSLSSGTGELFF
DNA: TGTGCCAGCAGTTTGAGTAGCGGGACCGGGGAGCTGTTTTTT

V: TRBV11-2
J: TRBJ2-3
size: -
D: TRBD2
CDR3: CASSFGLAGGGADTQYF
DNA: TGTGCCAGCAGCTTCGGACTAGCGGGAGGAGGAGCAGATACGCAGTATTTT

V: TRBV27
J: TRBJ2-7
size: -
D: -
CDR3: CASRLLGSYEQYF
DNA: TGTGCCAGCAGACTGTTGGGCTCCTACGAGCAGTACTTC

V: TRBV20-1
J: TRBJ1-1
size: few
D: -
CDR3: CSATVPGAGTEAFF
DNA: TGCAGTGCTACTGTTCCGGGGGCAGGGACTGAAGCTTTCTTT

V: TRBV21-1
J: TRBJ2-7
size: few
D: -
CDR3: CASSKAGTGANEQYF
DNA: TGTGCCAGCAGCAAAGCCGGGACAGGGGCCAACGAGCAGTACTTC

V: TRBV7-2
J: TRBJ2-1
size: -
D: TRBD2
CDR3: CASTPGGLAGSSYNEQFF
DNA: TGTGCCAGCACCCCGGGGGGACTAGCGGGCAGCTCCTACAATGAGCAGTTCTTC

V: TRBV12-3/TRBV12-4
J: TRBJ2-5
size: -
D: -
CDR3: CASSLATTRGETQYF
DNA: TGTGCCAGCAGTTTAGCGACGACTAGGGGGGAGACCCAGTACTTC

V: TRBV7-9
J: TRBJ2-7
size: -
D: TRBD2
CDR3: CASSLESVGTKRFEQYF
DNA: TGTGCCAGCAGCTTAGAGTCGGTCGGGACTAAGCGCTTCGAGCAGTACTTC

V: TRBV6-5
J: TRBJ1-5
size: -
D: -
CDR3: CASSRGRSNKPQHF
DNA: TGTGCCAGCAGTCGAGGACGTAGCAATAAGCCCCAGCATTTT

V: TRBV27
J: TRBJ2-5
size: -
D: TRBD1
CDR3: CASSLWGQGVGTQYF
DNA: TGTGCCAGCAGTCTCTGGGGACAGGGAGTCGGGACCCAGTACTTC

V: TRBV7-2
J: TRBJ2-1
size: -
D: TRBD2
CDR3: CASSLILAGGDEQFF
DNA: TGTGCCAGCAGCTTAATACTAGCGGGAGGGGATGAGCAGTTCTTC

V: TRBV7-2
J: TRBJ2-1
size: -
D: TRBD2
CDR3: CASSALAGAYEQFF
DNA: TGTGCCAGCAGCGCTCTAGCGGGAGCCTATGAGCAGTTCTTC

V: TRBV29-1
J: TRBJ1-5
size: few
D: TRBD1
CDR3: CSVGGQEDQPQHF
DNA: TGCAGCGTTGGGGGACAGGAAGATCAGCCCCAGCATTTT

V: TRBV5-5
J: TRBJ2-3
size: many
D: -
CDR3: CASSEITDTQYF
DNA: TGTGCCAGCAGCGAGATCACAGATACGCAGTATTTT

V: TRBV2
J: TRBJ2-1
size: few
D: TRBD2
CDR3: CASESGLAAGVQFF
DNA: TGTGCCAGCGAGTCTGGGCTAGCGGCTGGAGTGCAGTTCTTC

V: TRBV6-1
J: TRBJ2-3
size: -
D: TRBD2
CDR3: CASIEGLASADTQYF
DNA: TGTGCCAGCATAGAAGGACTAGCGTCCGCAGATACGCAGTATTTT

V: TRBV7-2
J: TRBJ2-7
size: -
D: TRBD2
CDR3: CASSQRLAGAHEQYF
DNA: TGTGCCAGCAGCCAAAGACTAGCGGGAGCGCACGAGCAGTACTTC

V: TRBV12-3/TRBV12-4
J: TRBJ1-2
size: -
D: TRBD1
CDR3: CASSEQGGDYGYTF
DNA: TGTGCCAGCAGCGAACAAGGGGGCGACTATGGCTACACCTTC

V: TRBV5-1
J: TRBJ2-5
size: few
D: TRBD2
CDR3: CAGSLGLAGGETQYF
DNA: TGCGCCGGCAGCCTTGGACTAGCGGGAGGAGAGACCCAGTACTTC